What follows describes a single T cell receptor beta chain. Time point specified: blood 4 weeks post-SBRT, at nephrectomy. The treatment was: 15 Gy SBRT to primary tumor, nephrectomy 4 weeks later. These data originate in a study of radiation and T cells in renal cell carcinoma. Trimming shortened V by 3 bases and J by 13 bases, and 12 bases separated the two germline ends. CDR1 is SEHNR and CDR2 is FQNEAQ in the germline V gene (reference sequence). The CDR3 has 12 residues. Profiled with immunoSEQ multiplex PCR; TCRdb holds only in-frame clones, not every one. The profile shows roughly 86,000 clones, about 82% of them singletons.

The chain uses TRBV7-9 and TRBJ2-2; no clear D. Source: blood, taken from a patient whose treatment included radiotherapy and nephrectomy. The TCR comes from a middle-aged man with renal cell carcinoma. The CDR3 DNA sequence: TGTGCCAGCAGCTTGATTGGGGAAGCGCTGTTTTTT. This sequence encodes CASSLIGEALFF. Full variable domain (outside the CDR3, taken from reference TRBV7-9 and TRBJ2-2): DTGVSQNPRHKITKRGQNVTFRCDPISEHNRLYWYRQTLGQGPEFLTYFQNEAQLEKSRLLSDRFSAERPKGSFSTLEIQRTEQGDSAMYLCASSLIGEALFFGEGSRLTVL.